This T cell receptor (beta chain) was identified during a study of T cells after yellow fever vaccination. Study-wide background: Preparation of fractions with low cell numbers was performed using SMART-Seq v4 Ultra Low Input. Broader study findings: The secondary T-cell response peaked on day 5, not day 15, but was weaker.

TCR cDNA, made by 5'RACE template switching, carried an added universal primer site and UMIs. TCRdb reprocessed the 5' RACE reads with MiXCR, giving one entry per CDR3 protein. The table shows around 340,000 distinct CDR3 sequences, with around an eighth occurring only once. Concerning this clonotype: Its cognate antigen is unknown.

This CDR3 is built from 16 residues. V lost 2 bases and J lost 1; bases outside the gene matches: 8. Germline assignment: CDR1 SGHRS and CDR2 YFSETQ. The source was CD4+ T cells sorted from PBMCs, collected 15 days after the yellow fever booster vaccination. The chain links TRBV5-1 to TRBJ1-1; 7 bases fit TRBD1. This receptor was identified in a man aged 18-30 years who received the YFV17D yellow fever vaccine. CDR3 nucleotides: TGCGCCAGCAGCTTACAGGGGAGGGGGACGAACACTGAAGCTTTCTTT. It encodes CASSLQGRGTNTEAFF.